Reported below is one TCR beta chain. Its antigen remains unidentified. This sample is drawn from a study of cytomegalovirus exposure and HLA in healthy donors. In the study overall: HLA-typed donors were the source of tens of millions of unique TCRs, which an early data release held.

Regarding the study as a whole: CMV serostatus alone was available as immune exposure information. Within an earlier analysis, most TCR beta V segments proved productive either about 90% or about 30% of the time.

The PCR had 60 Vbeta and 13 Jbeta primers. The table came from immunoSEQ multiplex PCR; TCRdb's copy has only in-frame clones and leaves some out. This table has some 120,000 clones, about 80% appearing once. The CDR3 runs 14 residues. The germline CDR1 and CDR2 sequences are SGDLS and YYNGEE. V gave up 3 bases and J gave up 4 bases; unmatched junction bases: 6. The chain recombines TRBV9 with TRBJ1-2; TRBD1 matches 7 bases. The sequenced sample was PBMCs. The sequence was obtained from a male donor in good health and CMV-seronegative. The CDR3 DNA reads TGTGCCAGCAGCGGCCCCGGGACAGTCTATGGCTACACCTTC. As protein: CASSGPGTVYGYTF.